This TCR beta chain was obtained from a study of regulatory T cells in long-lasting Graves disease. Study-level findings and limits: It was possible that the small sample size reduced accuracy.

TCR beta libraries were built with iRepertoire HTBI primers and Arm-PCR of CDR3 regions. TCRdb recomputed calls from the multiplex PCR reads with MiXCR, one row per CDR3 protein. The sample has roughly 400,000 distinct CDR3 sequences; 14% to 15% are singletons. Ten or more counts support this clonotype. Its target is not known. Indicated time point: newly diagnosed GD, antithyroid drugs for less than 3 months. PBMC-extracted RNA yielded the TCR library. These data are also associated with another study on T cells in Graves' hyperthyroidism and ophthalmopathy. In that study: Ophthalmopathy could be told apart from stable hyperthyroidism with a 13 V-J model.

This TCR was recovered from a woman in her thirties or forties with Graves disease. This sample comprised peripheral blood mononuclear cells (PBMCs), obtained at new diagnosis, from a patient treated with antithyroid drugs.

As DNA, the CDR3 is TGTGCCAGCAGTCCAAGACTAGATTCTGGCGAGCAGTACTTC. It translates to CASSPRLDSGEQYF. This chain uses TRBV12-3 or TRBV12-4 with TRBJ2-7; maybe TRBD2 (6 bases). Deletions cut 5 bases from V and 6 bases from J, with 17 bases between. The CDR3 has 14 amino acids.